The clone carrying this T cell receptor (beta chain) has only a few counts. Its antigen remains unknown. The CDR3 is 15 residues long. Germline V gene lookup returns CDR1 LGHNA and CDR2 YSLEER. Germline trimming cut 4 bases from V and 3 bases from J; bases unmatched to any gene: 2. This sample stems from a study of human T cells and chemical hapten exposure. Study-wide background: Minor volume differences among pooled libraries chiefly drove per-sample TCR yield variation. Findings and limits, study-wide: After DPC sensitization, TCRs above 1 in 1000 frequency showed no change.

Time point specified: healthy volunteer bleed at 6 weeks. From whole blood left unfractionated, total RNA was extracted. For the library, individual cDNA molecules each received unique molecular identifiers. Study processing details: Individual samples carried between about 20,000 and 700,000 TCRs, with 85,000 to 100,000 as the median. TCRdb re-called the RACE reads with MiXCR, one entry per CDR3 protein. The V and J calls, along with clone size, are taken from TCRdb and not from the paper's own processing. The repertoire holds roughly 75,000 distinct CDR3 sequences, 8.6% seen once, with 1.7% in the top ten.

The material sequenced was whole blood. The receptor was derived from a female donor in good health. Some clones in this sample may be carry-over from other donors' samples. The J gene is TRBJ2-3, the V gene TRBV4-3, with 12 bases lining up with TRBD2. DNA for the CDR3: TGCGCCAGCAGCCGGACTAGCGGGGCTACAGATACGCAGTATTTT. Its protein is CASSRTSGATDTQYF.